The 14 T cell receptor beta chains reported below all come from one sample, sequenced in a study of blood T cell repertoires in COVID-19. Sequenced by immunoSEQ multiplex PCR; TCRdb stores in-frame clones only, minus some. The sample has about 310,000 clones; 87% are singletons. Sequences were obtained from peripheral blood. The receptors originated from a man between 18 and 29 years old with active or convalescent COVID-19.

This chain connects TRBV7-6 to TRBJ1-2, with a possible D match to TRBD1 (5 bases). V lost 5 bases and J 3 bases, leaving 16 bases between the germline ends. Germline CDR1 is SGHVS and CDR2 is FNYEAQ. This CDR3 comprises 15 residues. CDR3 DNA: TGTGCCAGCAGCAAGGCGGGGACTGAAGACTATGGCTACACCTTC. This gives the protein CASSKAGTEDYGYTF.

This clone was counted a single time. The CDR3 loop reads CASSRTGTTDTQYF. The DNA of the CDR3 is TGTGCCAGTTCCCGGACAGGGACCACAGATACGCAGTATTTT. The rearrangement links TRBV19 to TRBJ2-3, with 8 bases aligning to TRBD1. Germline V gene lookup returns CDR1 LNHDA and CDR2 SQIVND (reference sequence). The CDR3 is 14 residues long. V was clipped by 8 bases and J by 2 bases; unmatched bases: 6.

The chain couples TRBV12-3 or TRBV12-4 to TRBJ2-5; TRBD2 aligns across 9 bases. Trimming removed 5 bases from V and 7 bases from J; junction bases left unmatched: 5. This CDR3 has 13 amino acids. The CDR3 region is CASSAGTSRTQYF. In nucleotides, the CDR3 is TGTGCCAGCAGTGCCGGGACTAGCCGGACCCAGTACTTC.

The chain links TRBV27 to TRBJ2-2; perhaps TRBD2 as D (5 bases). V lost 7 bases and J lost 1, with 10 bases in between. The germline gives CDR1 MNHEY, CDR2 SMNVEV (reference sequence). This CDR3 is 14 amino acids long. Here the CDR3 DNA reads TGTGCCAGCACCATAAGCGGGAACACCGGGGAGCTGTTTTTT. Translated: CASTISGNTGELFF.

The chain carries TRBV25-1 and TRBJ2-5; 9 bases are shared with TRBD1. The J segment lost 4 bases and the V segment lost 6 bases, leaving 6 bases of the junction unmatched. In germline, CDR1 is MGHDK, CDR2 SYGVNS. The CDR3 consists of 14 residues. The CDR3 sequence: CASSPGQGIETQYF. The CDR3 region has the DNA TGTGCCAGCAGCCCCGGACAGGGGATAGAGACCCAGTACTTC.

The chain uses TRBV4-3 and TRBJ2-7; 9 bases match TRBD2. This CDR3 has 15 residues. Germline CDR1 is LGHNA and CDR2 is YSLEER. The V and J ends lost 4 bases and 4 bases, in that order; junction bases with no gene match: 8. Here the CDR3 reads CASSPAQRGVYEQYF. The DNA of the CDR3 is TGCGCCAGCAGCCCCGCCCAGCGGGGGGTTTACGAGCAGTACTTC.

The CDR3, as DNA: TGTGCCAGCAGCCAAAGCGGGGTTTCCTACAATGAGCAGTTCTTC. It encodes CASSQSGVSYNEQFF. The chain is built from TRBV3-1 (or the pseudogene TRBV3-2) and TRBJ2-1; TRBD2 agrees at 7 bases. Germline V lookup: CDR1 LGHDT, CDR2 YNNKEL (reference sequence). The CDR3 length is 15 residues. V lost 2 bases, J lost 1 base, and 2 bases stayed unmatched.

The CDR3: CASSLSEGARQPQHF. CDR3 bases: TGTGCCAGCTCACTTTCCGAGGGGGCGAGGCAGCCCCAGCATTTT. The gene calls are TRBV18 and TRBJ1-5; TRBD1 aligns across 7 bases. CDR3 length: 15 residues. Looked up from germline, CDR1 is KGHSH and CDR2 is LQKENI. V lost 4 bases and J lost 7; bases outside the gene matches: 10. The variable domain in full, completed from reference TRBV18 and TRBJ1-5, reads NAGVMQNPRHLVRRRGQEARLRCSPMKGHSHVYWYRQLPEEGLKFMVYLQKENIIDESGMPKERFSAEFPKEGPSILRIQQVVRGDSAAYFCASSLSEGARQPQHFGDGTRLSIL.

This clone was picked up a small number of times. CDR3: CASSLDRETQYF. The CDR3 DNA sequence: TGTGCCAGCAGCTTGGACAGGGAGACCCAGTACTTC. J is TRBJ2-5 and V is TRBV28; 7 nucleotides match TRBD1. The CDR3 loop spans 12 amino acids. After removal of 6 bases from V and 5 bases from J, the junction contained 3 bases not matched to a gene. Germline CDR1 and CDR2: MDHEN and SYDVKM. Drawing the rest from reference TRBV28 and TRBJ2-5, the complete variable domain is DVKVTQSSRYLVKRTGEKVFLECVQDMDHENMFWYRQDPGLGLRLIYFSYDVKMKEKGDIPEGYSVSREKKERFSLILESASTNQTSMYLCASSLDRETQYFGPGTRLLVL.

The chain couples TRBV5-6 to TRBJ2-1, with D possibly TRBD2 on 6 matching bases. This CDR3 region has 16 residues. The V end was cut by 5 bases, the J end by 0 bases, with 15 bases between. Per germline, CDR1 SGHDT and CDR2 YYEEEE. The CDR3 nucleotides are TGTGCCAGCAGTCAGGAGGGGCGGAGCTCCTACAATGAGCAGTTCTTC. It codes for CASSQEGRSSYNEQFF.

CDR3 DNA: TGTGCCAGCAGCCCTGGGGCCCATTCGGGTAACACTGAAGCTTTCTTT. It translates to CASSPGAHSGNTEAFF. The chain links TRBV7-9 to TRBJ1-1; D perhaps matches TRBD1 (5 bases). From germline, CDR1 is SEHNR and CDR2 FQNEAQ (reference sequence). The CDR3 loop spans 16 amino acids. Deletions cut 5 bases from V and 2 bases from J, with 18 bases between.

This rearrangement joins TRBV5-5 to TRBJ2-5; 9 nucleotides line up with TRBD1. With 4 bases clipped from V and 4 bases from J, the junction kept 11 bases outside the gene matches. The CDR3 loop spans 16 amino acids. Germline-derived CDR1 and CDR2 are SGHKS and YYEKEE (reference sequence). CDR3 sequence reads: CASSVLGGTGTETQYF. The CDR3 DNA reads as TGTGCCAGCAGCGTCCTGGGGGGGACAGGGACAGAGACCCAGTACTTC.

This clone was seen only once. The rearrangement joins TRBV20-1 to TRBJ1-2; TRBD1 is a possible D gene (5 bases). Germline CDR1 reads DFQATT; CDR2 reads SNEGSKA (reference sequence). The CDR3 contains 11 residues. Trimming removed 6 bases at V and 8 bases at J, with 13 bases between. CDR3 sequence reads: CSAVRVGGYTF. CDR3 bases: TGCAGTGCCGTCAGGGTAGGAGGCTACACCTTC.

This sequence joins TRBV7-8 and TRBJ2-1; the D gene is possibly TRBD2 (5 bases). There are 16 residues in the CDR3. V gave up 3 bases and J gave up 0 bases, with 12 bases separating them. CDR1 and CDR2 from the germline V gene are SGHVS and FQNEAQ. The CDR3 spells CASSFLAQGSYNEQFF. The CDR3 nucleotides read TGTGCCAGCAGCTTTCTAGCCCAAGGCTCCTACAATGAGCAGTTCTTC. The full variable domain, rest sourced from reference TRBV7-8 and TRBJ2-1, is GAGVSQSPRYKVAKRGQDVALRCDPISGHVSLFWYQQALGQGPEFLTYFQNEAQLDKSGLPSDRFFAERPEGSVSTLKIQRTQQEDSAVYLCASSFLAQGSYNEQFFGPGTRLTVL.